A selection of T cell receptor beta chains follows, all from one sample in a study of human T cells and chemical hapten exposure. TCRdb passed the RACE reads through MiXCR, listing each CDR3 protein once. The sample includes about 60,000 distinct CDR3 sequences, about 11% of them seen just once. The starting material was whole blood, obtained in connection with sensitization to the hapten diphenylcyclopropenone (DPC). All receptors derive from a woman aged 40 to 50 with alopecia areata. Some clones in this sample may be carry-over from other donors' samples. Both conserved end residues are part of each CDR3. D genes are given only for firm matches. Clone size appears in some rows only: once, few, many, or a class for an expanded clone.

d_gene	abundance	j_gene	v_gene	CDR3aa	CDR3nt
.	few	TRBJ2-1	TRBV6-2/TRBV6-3	CASSYNGEQFF	TGTGCCAGCAGTTACAACGGGGAGCAGTTCTTC
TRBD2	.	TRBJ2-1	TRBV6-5	CASTFSGGGEQFF	TGTGCCAGCACCTTCTCGGGGGGAGGTGAGCAGTTCTTC
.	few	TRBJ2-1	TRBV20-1	CSAPAVLSSYNEQFF	TGCAGTGCCCCGGCTGTCCTTAGCTCCTACAATGAGCAGTTCTTC
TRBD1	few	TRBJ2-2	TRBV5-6	CASSSSMDRRNTGELFF	TGTGCCAGCAGCTCCTCGATGGACAGGCGGAACACCGGGGAGCTGTTTTTT
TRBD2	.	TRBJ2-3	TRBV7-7	CASSLGLAATDTQYF	TGTGCCAGCAGCTTAGGACTAGCGGCCACAGATACGCAGTATTTT
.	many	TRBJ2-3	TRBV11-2	CASSLDRLADTQYF	TGTGCCAGCAGCTTAGATAGGCTCGCAGATACGCAGTATTTT
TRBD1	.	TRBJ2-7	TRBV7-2	CASSSAGQGYEQYF	TGTGCCAGCAGCTCCGCGGGACAGGGCTACGAGCAGTACTTC
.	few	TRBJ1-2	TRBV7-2	CASSLDSARGYTF	TGTGCCAGCAGCTTGGACAGTGCCAGGGGCTACACCTTC
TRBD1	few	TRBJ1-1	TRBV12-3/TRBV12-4	CASSTGQGYEAFF	TGTGCCAGCAGCACGGGACAGGGGTATGAAGCTTTCTTT
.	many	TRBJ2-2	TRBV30	CAWSSGRANTGELFF	TGTGCCTGGAGCAGCGGGCGGGCAAACACCGGGGAGCTGTTTTTT
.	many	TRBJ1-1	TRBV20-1	CSAPGNTEAFF	TGCAGTGCCCCCGGGAACACTGAAGCTTTCTTT
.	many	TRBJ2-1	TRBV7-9	CASSSAEVVLLEQFF	TGTGCCAGCAGCTCCGCAGAGGTGGTCCTTCTGGAGCAGTTCTTC
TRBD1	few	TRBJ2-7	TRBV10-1	CASSNPGQGSDEQYF	TGCGCCAGCAGTAATCCGGGACAGGGGTCGGACGAGCAGTACTTC
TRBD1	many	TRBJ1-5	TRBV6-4	CASSDSPTGGQGVNNQPQHF	TGTGCCAGCAGTGACTCTCCTACAGGGGGACAGGGGGTGAACAATCAGCCCCAGCATTTT
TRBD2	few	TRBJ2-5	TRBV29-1	CSVELAGGLQETQYF	TGCAGCGTTGAACTAGCGGGAGGACTCCAAGAGACCCAGTACTTC
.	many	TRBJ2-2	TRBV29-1	CSVVGTSNTGELFF	TGCAGCGTTGTTGGCACCTCGAACACCGGGGAGCTGTTTTTT
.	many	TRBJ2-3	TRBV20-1	CSAIMGGVSTDTQYF	TGCAGTGCCATCATGGGAGGCGTTAGCACAGATACGCAGTATTTT
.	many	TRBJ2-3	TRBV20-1	CSVGSGPSTDTQYF	TGCAGTGTTGGAAGCGGTCCTAGCACAGATACGCAGTATTTT
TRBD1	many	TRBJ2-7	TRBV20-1	CSAPPGQGFLEQYF	TGCAGTGCTCCGCCGGGACAGGGGTTTCTCGAGCAGTACTTC
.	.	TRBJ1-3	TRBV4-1	CASSLPGSSGNTIYF	TGCGCCAGCAGCCTCCCAGGGAGCTCTGGAAACACCATATATTTT
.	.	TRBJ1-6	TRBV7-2	CASSRQNRGLNSPLHF	TGTGCCAGCAGCCGTCAGAACCGGGGACTTAATTCACCCCTCCACTTT
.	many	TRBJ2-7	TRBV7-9	CASSLGAHGYEQYF	TGTGCCAGCAGCCTAGGGGCACATGGCTACGAGCAGTACTTC
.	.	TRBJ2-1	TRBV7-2	CASSLMAGHNEQFF	TGTGCCAGCAGCTTAATGGCGGGGCACAATGAGCAGTTCTTC
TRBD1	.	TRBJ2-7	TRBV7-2	CASSSDRGVFEQYF	TGTGCCAGCAGCTCGGACAGGGGTGTTTTCGAGCAGTACTTC
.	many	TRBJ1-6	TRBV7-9	CASSFGGANSPLHF	TGTGCCAGCAGCTTCGGGGGGGCGAATTCACCCCTCCACTTT
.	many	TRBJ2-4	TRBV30	CAWSRQISEPQYF	TGTGCCTGGAGTCGCCAGATTAGCGAACCACAGTACTTC
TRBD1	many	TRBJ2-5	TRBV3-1	CASSQGDRREETQYF	TGTGCCAGCAGCCAAGGGGACAGGAGAGAAGAGACCCAGTACTTC
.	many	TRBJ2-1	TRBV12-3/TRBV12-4	CASTLGERPYNEQFF	TGTGCCAGCACCCTTGGGGAGAGGCCCTACAATGAGCAGTTCTTC
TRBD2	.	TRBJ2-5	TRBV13	CASSPPPTSGGDLQETQYF	TGTGCCAGCAGCCCACCCCCGACTAGCGGGGGGGACCTCCAAGAGACCCAGTACTTC
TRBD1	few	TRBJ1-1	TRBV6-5	CASSWDSSRTEAFF	TGTGCCAGCAGCTGGGACAGTTCACGAACTGAAGCTTTCTTT
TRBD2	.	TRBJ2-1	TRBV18	CASSPRGLAGSYNEQFF	TGTGCCAGCTCACCTCGAGGACTAGCCGGTTCCTACAATGAGCAGTTCTTC
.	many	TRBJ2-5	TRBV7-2	CASSLALGVQETQYF	TGTGCCAGCAGCTTAGCGCTGGGGGTCCAAGAGACCCAGTACTTC
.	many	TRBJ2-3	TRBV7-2	CASSQGGRRTDTQYF	TGTGCCAGCAGCCAAGGCGGCAGACGCACAGATACGCAGTATTTT